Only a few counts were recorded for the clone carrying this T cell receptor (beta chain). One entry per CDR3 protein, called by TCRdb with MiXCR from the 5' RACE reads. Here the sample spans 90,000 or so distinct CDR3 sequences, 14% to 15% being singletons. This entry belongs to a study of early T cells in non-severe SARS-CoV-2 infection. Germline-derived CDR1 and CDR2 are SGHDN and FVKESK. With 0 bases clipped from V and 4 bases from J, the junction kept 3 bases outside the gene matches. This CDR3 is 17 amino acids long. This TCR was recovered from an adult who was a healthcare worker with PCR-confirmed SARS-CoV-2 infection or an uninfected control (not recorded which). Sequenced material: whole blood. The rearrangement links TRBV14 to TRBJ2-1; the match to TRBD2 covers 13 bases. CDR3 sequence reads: CASSQETSGRTYNEQFF. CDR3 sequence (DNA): TGTGCCAGCAGCCAAGAGACTAGCGGGAGGACTTACAATGAGCAGTTCTTC. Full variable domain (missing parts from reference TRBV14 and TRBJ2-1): EAGVTQFPSHSVIEKGQTVTLRCDPISGHDNLYWYRRVMGKEIKFLLHFVKESKQDESGMPNNRFLAERTGGTYSTLKVQPAELEDSGVYFCASSQETSGRTYNEQFFGPGTRLTVL.